The rows below give T cell receptor beta chains drawn from one sample of a study of technical replicates of blood from several donors. The data were produced by immunoSEQ multiplex PCR, yet TCRdb's version contains in-frame clones alone and is incomplete. The sample lists roughly 72,000 clones; approximately 96% were seen once. Source material: T cells isolated from PBMCs. These receptors came from a human donor in good health. Both conserved end residues are part of each CDR3. A D gene is named only where the DNA matches it firmly. Expanded clones are given a class, and other clones once, few, many or no size at all.

TRBJ2-7	TRBV28	.	TRBD2	CASSLPLREGPRKSYEQYF	TGTGCCAGCAGTTTACCCCTGCGGGAGGGCCCTAGGAAATCCTACGAGCAGTACTTC
TRBJ2-7	TRBV27	once	.	CASSVGSSYEQYF	TGTGCCAGCAGCGTTGGCAGCTCCTACGAGCAGTACTTC
TRBJ1-5	TRBV6-5	.	.	CASSYLTERPNQPQHF	TGTGCCAGCAGTTACTTGACAGAACGACCCAATCAGCCCCAGCATTTT
TRBJ1-2	TRBV5-5	.	.	CASGPEAYGYTF	TGTGCCTCCGGCCCGGAGGCCTATGGCTACACCTTC
TRBJ2-7	TRBV2	.	.	CASSEAIILVSYEQYF	TGTGCCAGCAGTGAAGCTATTATTCTAGTCTCCTACGAGCAGTACTTC
TRBJ2-7	TRBV28	.	TRBD2	CASSFPLAGGFGEQYF	TGTGCCAGCAGTTTCCCTCTAGCGGGAGGGTTCGGCGAGCAGTACTTC
TRBJ1-1	TRBV28	.	.	CASSLRTAPGWANTEAFF	TGTGCCAGCAGCCTACGAACGGCGCCAGGGTGGGCGAACACTGAAGCTTTCTTT
TRBJ2-3	TRBV5-1	.	.	CASSPGGVVSTDTQYF	TGCGCCAGCAGCCCGGGCGGGGTGGTGAGCACAGATACGCAGTATTTT
TRBJ1-2	TRBV14	.	.	CASSQGAGNYGYTF	TGTGCCAGCAGCCAAGGGGCAGGGAACTATGGCTACACCTTC
TRBJ1-3	TRBV28	.	.	CASMAGSGNTIYF	TGTGCCAGCATGGCAGGCTCTGGAAACACCATATATTTT
TRBJ1-3	TRBV28	.	.	CASTQNYPGNTIYF	TGTGCCAGCACCCAGAACTACCCTGGAAACACCATATATTTT
TRBJ2-3	TRBV6-5	.	TRBD2	CVSSSPGLVSDTQYF	TGTGTCAGCAGTTCACCGGGACTAGTCTCAGATACGCAGTATTTT
TRBJ2-7	TRBV6-6	.	TRBD1	CATSTGTGFHEQYF	TGTGCCACCTCAACCGGGACAGGGTTCCACGAGCAGTACTTC
TRBJ2-5	TRBV7-9	.	.	CASSTPGLQETQYF	TGTGCCAGCAGCACCCCAGGCCTCCAAGAGACCCAGTACTTC
TRBJ1-2	TRBV5-4	.	TRBD1	CASSPTGGRNYGYTF	TGTGCCAGCAGCCCGACAGGGGGCCGGAACTATGGCTACACCTTC
TRBJ2-3	TRBV9	.	TRBD2	CASSVPSGREGRDTQYF	TGTGCCAGCAGCGTGCCCTCCGGGCGGGAGGGTAGGGATACGCAGTATTTT
TRBJ1-5	TRBV6-6	.	TRBD1	CASRSDRGPNQPQHF	TGTGCCAGCAGATCCGACAGGGGACCCAATCAGCCCCAGCATTTT
TRBJ2-1	TRBV15	.	.	CATSRVAAEQFF	TGTGCCACCAGCAGAGTAGCGGCTGAGCAGTTCTTC